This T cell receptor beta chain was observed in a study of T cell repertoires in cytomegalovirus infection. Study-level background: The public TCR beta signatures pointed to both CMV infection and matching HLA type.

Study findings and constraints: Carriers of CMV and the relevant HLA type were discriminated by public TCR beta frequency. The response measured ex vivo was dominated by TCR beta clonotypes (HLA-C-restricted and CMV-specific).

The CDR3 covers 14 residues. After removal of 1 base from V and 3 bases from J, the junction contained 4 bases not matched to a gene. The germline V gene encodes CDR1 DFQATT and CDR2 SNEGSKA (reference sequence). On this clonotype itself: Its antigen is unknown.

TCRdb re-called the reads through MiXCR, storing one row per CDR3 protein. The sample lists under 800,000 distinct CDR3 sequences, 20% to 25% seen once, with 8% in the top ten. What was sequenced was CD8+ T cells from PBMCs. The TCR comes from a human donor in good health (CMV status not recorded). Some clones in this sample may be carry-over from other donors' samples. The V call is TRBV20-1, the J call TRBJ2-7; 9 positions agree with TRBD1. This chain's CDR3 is CSARVQDRGYEQYV. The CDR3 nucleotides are TGCAGTGCTAGAGTTCAGGACAGGGGCTACGAGCAGTACGTC.